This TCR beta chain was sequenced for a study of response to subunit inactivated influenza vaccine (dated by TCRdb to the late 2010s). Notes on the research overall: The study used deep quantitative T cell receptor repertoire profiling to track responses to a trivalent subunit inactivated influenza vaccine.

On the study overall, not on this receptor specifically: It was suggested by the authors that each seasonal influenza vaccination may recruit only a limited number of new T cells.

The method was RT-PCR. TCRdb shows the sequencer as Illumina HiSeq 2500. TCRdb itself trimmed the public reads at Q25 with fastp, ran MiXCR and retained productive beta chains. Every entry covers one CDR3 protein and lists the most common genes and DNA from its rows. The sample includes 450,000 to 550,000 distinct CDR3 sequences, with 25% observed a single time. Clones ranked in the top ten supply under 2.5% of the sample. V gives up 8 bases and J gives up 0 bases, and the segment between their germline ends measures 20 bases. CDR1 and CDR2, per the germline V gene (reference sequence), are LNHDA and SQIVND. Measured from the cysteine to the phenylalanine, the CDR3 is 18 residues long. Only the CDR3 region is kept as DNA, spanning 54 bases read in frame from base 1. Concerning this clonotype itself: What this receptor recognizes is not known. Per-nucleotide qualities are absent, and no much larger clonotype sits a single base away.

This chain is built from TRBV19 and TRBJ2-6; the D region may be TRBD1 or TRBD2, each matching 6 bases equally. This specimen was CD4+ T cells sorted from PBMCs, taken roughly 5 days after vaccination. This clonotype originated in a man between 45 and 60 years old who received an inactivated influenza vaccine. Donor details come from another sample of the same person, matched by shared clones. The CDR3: CASSPAGQGSSGANVLTF. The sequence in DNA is TGTGCCAGTTCCCCGGCGGGGCAGGGGAGCTCTGGGGCCAACGTCCTGACTTTC.